Described below is a single T cell receptor (beta chain) sequence and its context. The table came from immunoSEQ multiplex PCR; TCRdb's copy has only in-frame clones and leaves some out. The table records about 85,000 clones, about 89% of them present only once. This record comes from a study of control samples from healthy donors and cancer patients. Specimen: blood. This receptor was taken from a woman aged 55-75 years in good health.

CDR3 nucleotides: TGTGCCAGCAGGCAATCCGGGACTAGCCGGCTGGAGCAGTTCTTC. Protein product: CASRQSGTSRLEQFF. J is TRBJ2-1 and V is TRBV27; 9 nucleotides line up with TRBD2. The CDR3 is made up of 15 amino acids. The V segment lost 6 bases and the J segment 10 bases; nucleotides outside the gene matches: 13. Germline V CDR1 and CDR2: MNHEY, SMNVEV (reference sequence).